This T cell receptor beta chain is drawn from a study of T cells in Graves' hyperthyroidism and ophthalmopathy. Amplified TCR beta CDR3 regions derived from RNA transcripts. The HTBI primer set served for first-round RT-PCR of the TCR CDR3. TCRdb recomputed calls from the multiplex PCR reads with MiXCR, one row per CDR3 protein. The sample lists roughly 700,000 distinct CDR3 sequences, roughly a sixth occurring once. General study findings and limits: Most thyroid clonotypes expanded above 0.001 were also detected in blood.

This CDR3 spans 15 amino acids. The ends were cut back, 3 bases at V and 1 base at J, with 11 bases in the middle. CDR1 and CDR2 (germline): KGHDR, SFDVKD. The table lists this clonotype with many counts. The antigen is not known. The material sequenced was blood. The source of this sequence is a man aged 50 to 59 with Graves' hyperthyroidism. The chain joins TRBV24-1 to TRBJ2-5; D may be TRBD1 or TRBD2 (5 bases each). CDR3 in DNA: TGTGCCACCAGTGATCGGGACGGATCCCAAGAGACCCAGTACTTC. This sequence encodes CATSDRDGSQETQYF.